The 20 T cell receptor beta chains given below trace back to one sample, sequenced in a study of T-cell memory formation after mild COVID-19. TCRdb recomputed calls from the 5' RACE reads with MiXCR, one row per CDR3 protein. This sample carries about 60,000 distinct CDR3 sequences, 12% of them seen once, and the ten largest clones take roughly a quarter. The material sequenced was PBMCs or a T cell subset sorted from them (not recorded which). These receptors were obtained from a man younger than 35 who had mild COVID-19 (a few samples of this study predate the infection). Cell type and time point are not known.

V and J are TRBV12-5 and TRBJ2-1; no reliable D call. The CDR3 spans 10 residues. Germline-derived CDR1 and CDR2 are LGHNT and FRNRAP. V was clipped by 5 bases and J by 9 bases, with 5 bases between them. CDR3 nucleotides: TGTGCTAGTGGTCGATCTGAGCAGTTCTTC. It specifies CASGRSEQFF.

Only a few counts were recorded for this clonotype. The chain couples TRBV6-1 to TRBJ1-1; no clear D. V gave up 2 bases and J gave up 8 bases, with 12 bases separating them. Germline CDR1 reads MNHNS; CDR2 reads SASEGT. The CDR3 runs 13 residues. The CDR3 DNA reads TGTGCCAGCAGTGAAACTATTGCCAAGGAAGCTTTCTTT. Protein product: CASSETIAKEAFF.

The chain is built from TRBV12-3 or TRBV12-4 and TRBJ1-1; D possibly corresponds to TRBD1 (6 bases). The V end was cut by 6 bases, the J end by 0 bases, with 14 bases between. There are 15 residues in the CDR3. The CDR3 loop is CASRFDGQMNTEAFF. CDR3 bases: TGTGCCAGCAGGTTCGATGGACAGATGAACACTGAAGCTTTCTTT.

This clonotype was recorded a few times. The chain couples TRBV14 to TRBJ2-2; D is uncertain. CDR1 is SGHDN and CDR2 is FVKESK in the germline V gene. Trimming shortened V by 5 bases and J by 3 bases, and 13 bases separated the two germline ends. The length of the CDR3 is 15 residues. The CDR3 nucleotides are TGTGCCAGCAGCGGCATAGCTAGGGACACCGGGGAGCTGTTTTTT. Translation: CASSGIARDTGELFF.

V gene TRBV4-1 combines with J gene TRBJ2-1, with TRBD1 matching over 7 bases. This CDR3 spans 16 amino acids. J was trimmed by 5 bases and V by 4 bases; bases with no gene match: 11. CDR1 and CDR2 from the germline V gene are MGHRA and YSYEKL. The CDR3 spells CASSPIHRGPHNEQFF. CDR3 nucleotide sequence: TGCGCCAGCAGCCCTATCCACAGGGGTCCACACAATGAGCAGTTCTTC.

This clonotype has ten or more counts. V and J are TRBV12-3 or TRBV12-4 and TRBJ1-1; D remains unclear. The V end was cut by 3 bases, the J end by 3 bases, with 23 bases between. The CDR3 spans 18 residues. In DNA, the CDR3 is TGTGCCAGCAGTTTGACCGCGGCAACTAGGGCTAGGGACACTGAAGCTTTCTTT. Protein sequence: CASSLTAATRARDTEAFF.

The rearrangement joins TRBV2 to TRBJ2-7; D remains ambiguous. CDR3 length equals 13 residues. Germline assignment: CDR1 SNHLY and CDR2 FYNNEI. V lost 0 bases and J lost 0, with 3 bases in between. CDR3 sequence (DNA): TGTGCCAGCAGTGAAGCGCACTCCTACGAGCAGTACTTC. It yields the protein CASSEAHSYEQYF.

This clonotype was seen a handful of times. The chain employs TRBV4-3 and TRBJ1-1, with D hard to call. The CDR3 is 14 residues long. From germline, CDR1 is LGHNA and CDR2 YSLEER. The V gene lost 1 base and the J gene lost 0 bases, with 6 bases spanning the gap. CDR3 region: CASSQGRLNTEAFF. In nucleotides, the CDR3 is TGCGCCAGCAGCCAAGGCAGACTGAACACTGAAGCTTTCTTT.

This chain links TRBV20-1 with TRBJ1-6; D uncertain. Germline CDR1 and CDR2: DFQATT and SNEGSKA (reference sequence). The CDR3 consists of 14 residues. Trimming pared 4 bases from V and 14 bases from J, leaving 21 bases between. CDR3 loop: CSATRDGEGRALHF. The CDR3 region has the DNA TGCAGTGCTACCCGGGATGGGGAGGGCAGAGCCCTCCACTTT.

The chain combines TRBV30 with TRBJ1-1; no firm D call. Germline V gives CDR1 GTSNPN, CDR2 SVGIG (reference sequence). CDR3 size: 15 residues. Trimming removed 0 bases from V and 4 bases from J, with 15 bases in between. Here the CDR3 reads CAWSVTSRLGTEAFF. Written as DNA, the CDR3 is TGTGCCTGGAGTGTTACGTCGAGGTTGGGCACTGAAGCTTTCTTT.

This clonotype was seen a handful of times. CDR3 nucleotide sequence: TGCAGTGCTTCTAGAGCGGGGGCGTACAATGAGCAGTTCTTC. Translation: CSASRAGAYNEQFF. The V and J genes are TRBV20-1 and TRBJ2-1; 8 nucleotides match TRBD2. In germline, CDR1 is DFQATT, CDR2 SNEGSKA (reference sequence). The CDR3 length is 14 residues. J was trimmed by 4 bases and V by 5 bases; bases with no gene match: 7.

This clonotype occurred many times. The V and J genes are TRBV6-5 and TRBJ2-7; D might be TRBD1 or TRBD2, each matching 6 bases. Deletions cut 2 bases from V and 4 bases from J, with 9 bases between. This CDR3 is 13 amino acids long. Germline V gene sequence: CDR1 MNHEY, CDR2 SVGAGI. CDR3 coding DNA: TGTGCCAGCAGTTACGGGGGGCATTACGAGCAGTACTTC. Protein: CASSYGGHYEQYF.

The rearrangement links TRBV4-1 to TRBJ1-5; D is undetermined. The CDR3 totals 16 residues. Per germline, CDR1 MGHRA and CDR2 YSYEKL. Trimming removed 0 bases at V and 4 bases at J, with 13 bases between. CDR3 DNA: TGCGCCAGCAGCCAAGATGGGTGGAATGGGAATCAGCCCCAGCATTTT. This codes for CASSQDGWNGNQPQHF.

In its sample, this clonotype was seen many times. This chain connects TRBV20-1 to TRBJ2-7, with TRBD2 as a possible D gene (6 bases). The ends were cut back, 1 base at V and 4 bases at J, with 17 bases in the middle. This CDR3 comprises 15 residues. Germline V CDR1 and CDR2: DFQATT, SNEGSKA (reference sequence). The CDR3 bases are TGCAGTGCTAGAGTGTCCGGGGGAGAGCGATACGAGCAGTACGTC. Translation gives CSARVSGGERYEQYV.

This clonotype came up many times. Written as DNA, the CDR3 is TGTGCCAGCAGTTTTCAGGGGAGAGAGACCCAGTACTTC. Translation gives CASSFQGRETQYF. V is TRBV27 and J is TRBJ2-5, with D possibly matching TRBD1 (6 bases). This CDR3 contains 13 residues. CDR1 is MNHEY and CDR2 is SMNVEV in the germline V gene (reference sequence). Trimming took 3 bases from V and 4 from J, leaving 9 bases between them.

The chain couples TRBV5-1 to TRBJ2-7; tentatively, D is TRBD1 (6 bases). The germline V and J ends were trimmed by 6 bases and 6 bases, with 22 bases remaining between them. Germline-derived CDR1 and CDR2 are SGHRS and YFSETQ. The CDR3 sequence is 15 residues long. The CDR3 DNA reads as TGCGCCAGCACTCTACTACAGGGATCCGGATCCGAGCAGTACTTC. This translates into CASTLLQGSGSEQYF.

V usage is TRBV20-1 and J usage is TRBJ2-3; D gene ambiguous. Germline CDR1 DFQATT, CDR2 SNEGSKA (reference sequence). Trimming removed 3 bases at V and 2 bases at J, with 3 bases between. The CDR3 is made up of 11 amino acids. CDR3 DNA sequence: TGCAGTGCTAGGGCCACAGATACGCAGTATTTT. Protein product: CSARATDTQYF.

This rearrangement joins TRBV20-1 to TRBJ1-5; D is ambiguous. Between the trimmed V and J ends, which lost 2 bases and 4 bases, there was a span of 9 bases. CDR3 length equals 13 residues. Germline V gene data show CDR1 as DFQATT and CDR2 as SNEGSKA (reference sequence). The DNA for the CDR3 is TGCAGTGCTAGACAGTACCTGAATCAGCCCCAGCATTTT. This gives the protein CSARQYLNQPQHF.

This clonotype was observed at least ten times. This chain connects TRBV5-1 to TRBJ2-4, with TRBD2 matching over 9 bases. Germline lookup yields CDR1 SGHRS and CDR2 YFSETQ. After removal of 2 bases from V and 6 bases from J, the junction contained 9 bases not matched to a gene. This CDR3 spans 16 amino acids. For the CDR3, the DNA is TGCGCCAGCAGCTTATTTTCTAGCGGGGCCGTAAACATTCAGTACTTC. Its protein product is CASSLFSSGAVNIQYF.

This clonotype was seen once. The chain employs TRBV29-1 and TRBJ2-2, with TRBD2 matching over 7 bases. The CDR3 totals 14 residues. The V and J ends lost 5 bases and 1 base, in that order; junction bases with no gene match: 4. Germline values: CDR1 SQVTM, CDR2 ANQGSEA. In DNA form, the CDR3 reads TGCAGCGTTATAAGCGGGGTGAACACCGGGGAGCTGTTTTTT. Translation: CSVISGVNTGELFF.